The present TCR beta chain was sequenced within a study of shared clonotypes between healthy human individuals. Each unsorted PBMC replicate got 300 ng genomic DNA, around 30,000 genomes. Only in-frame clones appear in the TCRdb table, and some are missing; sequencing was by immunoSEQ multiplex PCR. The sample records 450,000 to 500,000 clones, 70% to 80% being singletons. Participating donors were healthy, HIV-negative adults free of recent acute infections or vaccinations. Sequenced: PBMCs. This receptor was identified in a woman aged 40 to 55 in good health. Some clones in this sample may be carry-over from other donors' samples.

In DNA form, the CDR3 reads TGTGCCATCAGTGATACCGGGCACTCCTACGAGCAGTACTTC. Its protein is CAISDTGHSYEQYF. V usage is TRBV10-3 and J usage is TRBJ2-7; D unresolved. Germline V lookup: CDR1 ENHRY, CDR2 SYGVKD. This CDR3 is 14 amino acids long. Trimming cost V 3 bases and J 0 bases, with 9 bases left between them.